The entry below describes one T cell receptor beta chain. The method was immunoSEQ multiplex PCR; TCRdb's version includes in-frame clones alone and lacks a portion of them. The data show 110,000 to 150,000 clones, 84% seen once. This sample was included in a study of blood T cell repertoires in COVID-19. The TCR was taken from a man between 60 and 75 years old with active or convalescent COVID-19. Sequencing was done on a sample of peripheral blood.

CDR3 sequence: CASSSPWTSGDYNEQFF. DNA for the CDR3: TGTGCCAGCAGCTCGCCCTGGACTAGCGGGGACTACAATGAGCAGTTCTTC. The rearrangement joins TRBV11-3 to TRBJ2-1; TRBD2 matches 12 bases. The CDR3 contains 17 residues. With V trimmed by 4 bases and J by 3 bases, 7 bases remained unmatched. Looked up from germline, CDR1 is SGHNT and CDR2 is YENEEA.